These T cell receptor beta chains were read from a single sample in a study of cytomegalovirus exposure and HLA in healthy donors. Generated by immunoSEQ multiplex PCR, the TCRdb table keeps only in-frame clones and is missing some. The sample consists of over 80,000 clones, 80% to 90% of them appearing once. Sample: PBMCs. These receptors were taken from a man in his thirties or forties in good health and CMV-seropositive. Each CDR3 is given with its conserved first and last residue. The D gene is left open where the match is weak.

TRBJ1-1 TRBV27 13 NA TGTGCCAGCAGCCCAACAGGGAACACTGAAGCTTTCTTT CASSPTGNTEAFF
TRBJ2-7 TRBV5-8 19 TRBD2 TGTGCCAGCAGCTTGGAGTCGGGACTAGCGGGAGTTTACGTCTACGAGCAGTACTTC CASSLESGLAGVYVYEQYF
TRBJ1-1 TRBV15 14 NA TGTGCCACCAGCAGAGCTGACAGACACACTGAAGCTTTCTTT CATSRADRHTEAFF
TRBJ1-5 TRBV7-2 16 NA TGTGCCAGCAGCTTCACAGGTCCTTATAGCAATCAGCCCCAGCATTTT CASSFTGPYSNQPQHF
TRBJ2-7 TRBV7-2 15 TRBD2 TGTGCCAGCAGCTTGGGACTAGCGGGTACTTCCGAGCAGTACTTC CASSLGLAGTSEQYF
TRBJ2-7 TRBV7-2 15 NA TGTGCCAGCAGCTGGAGGGGCAGAGGGTCCTACGAGCAGTACTTC CASSWRGRGSYEQYF
TRBJ1-3 TRBV19 15 NA TGTGCCAGTAGAGATACACCAACCTCTGGAAACACCATATATTTT CASRDTPTSGNTIYF
TRBJ1-2 TRBV28 17 TRBD1 TGTGCCAGCAGGCCTACCGCTGGACAGGGGATCTCCTATGGCTACACCTTC CASRPTAGQGISYGYTF
TRBJ2-5 TRBV6-5 15 TRBD2 TGTGCCAGCAGTGCTAGCGGGACCACCAGGGAGACCCAGTACTTC CASSASGTTRETQYF
TRBJ2-1 TRBV7-7 17 TRBD2 TGTGCCAGCAGTTCCCCAGCTTCTAGCGGTCACTACAATGAGCAGTTCTTC CASSSPASSGHYNEQFF
TRBJ2-1 TRBV25-1 16 TRBD1 TGTGCCAGCAGTGAATCAGGGGGCAAGCCCTACAATGAGCAGTTCTTC CASSESGGKPYNEQFF
TRBJ1-5 TRBV6-1 15 TRBD1 TGTGCCAGCAGCGGAGGGACAGGGGGCCATCAGCCCCAGCATTTT CASSGGTGGHQPQHF
TRBJ2-7 TRBV28 13 NA TGTGCCCACGGTAAGGGGGTTGGCGGCGAGCAGTACTTC CAHGKGVGGEQYF
TRBJ2-1 TRBV10-3 13 NA TGTGCCATCACCTCCGGGGGACACAATGAGCAGTTCTTC CAITSGGHNEQFF
TRBJ1-1 TRBV28 11 NA TGTGCCAGCAGTTGGGCGACTGAAGCTTTCTTT CASSWATEAFF
TRBJ2-3 TRBV7-6 14 TRBD2 TGTGCCAGCAGCCCCGGACTAGCGTCAGATACGCAGTATTTT CASSPGLASDTQYF
TRBJ2-5 TRBV7-2 15 NA TGTGCCAGCAGCTTAGCGAGCGACTTTGCAACGACCCAGTACTTC CASSLASDFATTQYF
TRBJ2-7 TRBV7-9 14 TRBD2 TGTGCCAGCCTTGGGACTAGCGGGACCTACGAGCAGTACTTC CASLGTSGTYEQYF
TRBJ2-1 TRBV5-4 15 TRBD1 TGTGCCAGCAGACCCGGGACAGGGAGCTTGAATGAGCAGTTCTTC CASRPGTGSLNEQFF